The 10 T cell receptor beta chains below all came from one sample that was sequenced in a study of T cells in Graves' hyperthyroidism and ophthalmopathy. Using RNA transcripts as the source, TCR beta CDR3 regions were amplified. The HTBI primer set drove a first-round RT-PCR of the TCR CDR3. TCRdb used MiXCR to reprocess the multiplex PCR reads, holding one entry per CDR3 protein. The top ten clones hold less than 20% of a sample with over 450,000 distinct CDR3 sequences, over 13% of them seen once. The sample comprised blood. The receptors derive from a woman aged 18-29 years with Graves' hyperthyroidism.

This chain uses TRBV5-1 with TRBJ1-4; D gene unclear. Trimming removed 4 bases from V and 3 bases from J, with 13 bases in between. Germline CDR1 and CDR2: SGHRS and YFSETQ. There are 15 residues in the CDR3. CDR3: CASSATTESNEKLFF. The DNA of the CDR3 is TGCGCCAGCAGCGCCACGACCGAATCTAATGAAAAACTGTTTTTT.

This clonotype has at least ten counts. The chain has TRBV12-3 or TRBV12-4 and TRBJ1-1, with D possibly being TRBD1 (5 bases). This CDR3 contains 14 residues. V was trimmed by 1 base and J by 2 bases, leaving 8 bases between them. The CDR3 bases are TGTGCCAGCAGTTTAGTGGGGGTAAACACTGAAGCTTTCTTT. It translates to CASSLVGVNTEAFF.

Notes on this clonotype: A much larger clone differs from this one at a single base, so this may be a read error. This sequence joins TRBV5-1 and TRBJ1-6; D is ambiguous. Germline assignment: CDR1 SGHRS and CDR2 YFSETQ. Trimming cost V 4 bases and J 9 bases, with 11 bases left between them. The CDR3 is 13 amino acids. DNA for the CDR3: TGCGCCAGCAGCATACCTGAGGGTTCACCCCTCCACTTT. Residues: CASSIPEGSPLHF.

This clonotype was found many times. The rearrangement uses TRBV11-2 and TRBJ2-2; D not resolved. CDR3 length: 17 amino acids. Per germline, CDR1 SGHAT and CDR2 FQNNGV. Between the trimmed V and J ends, which lost 3 bases and 4 bases, there was a span of 18 bases. In DNA, the CDR3 is TGTGCCAGCAGCTTGAAATCCCCCGGTTGGGGCACCGGGGAGCTGTTTTTT. This sequence encodes CASSLKSPGWGTGELFF.

This chain uses TRBV5-1 with TRBJ2-7, with 12 bases fitting TRBD2. The CDR3 runs 16 residues. Germline loops: CDR1 SGHRS, CDR2 YFSETQ. With 9 bases clipped from V and 5 bases from J, the junction kept 15 bases outside the gene matches. The CDR3 sequence: CANQGSSGRARNEQYV. CDR3 nucleotides: TGCGCCAACCAGGGTTCTAGCGGGAGGGCGCGGAACGAGCAGTACGTC.

At least ten counts were recorded for this clonotype. The V and J genes are TRBV11-3 and TRBJ1-1; no clear D gene. The CDR3 runs to 15 residues. The V gene lost 0 bases and the J gene lost 4 bases, with 12 bases spanning the gap. In germline, CDR1 is SGHNT, CDR2 YENEEA. For the CDR3, the DNA is TGTGCCAGCAGCTTAGATGAGTACCTGGGCACTGAAGCTTTCTTT. It is translated as CASSLDEYLGTEAFF.

This clonotype was observed once. The chain combines TRBV2 with TRBJ2-1; 8 bases agree with TRBD2. With V trimmed by 4 bases and J by 1 base, 21 bases remained unmatched. CDR1 is SNHLY and CDR2 is FYNNEI in the germline V gene. CDR3 size: 21 residues. DNA for the CDR3: TGTGCCAGCAGTGCAAAGGGTTTAGCGGGAACTACGTTCCTATCCTACAATGAGCAGTTCTTC. Protein product: CASSAKGLAGTTFLSYNEQFF. The whole variable domain, filled in from reference TRBV2 and TRBJ2-1, reads EPEVTQTPSHQVTQMGQEVILRCVPISNHLYFYWYRQILGQKVEFLVSFYNNEISEKSEIFDDQFSVERPDGSNFTLKIRSTKLEDSAMYFCASSAKGLAGTTFLSYNEQFFGPGTRLTVL.

This clonotype has a handful of counts. V and J are TRBV12-3 or TRBV12-4 and TRBJ2-7; no definite D call. Trimming cost V 2 bases and J 4 bases, with 12 bases left between them. The CDR3 is made up of 14 amino acids. The CDR3, as DNA: TGTGCCAGCAGTTTATCGAGACTCCCATACGAGCAGTACTTC. Translation gives CASSLSRLPYEQYF.

Comment on this clonotype: No conserved phenylalanine or tryptophan is present at the end of the CDR3, so a read error is the likely explanation. The chain carries TRBV20-1 and TRBJ2-5, with D perhaps TRBD2 (6 bases). This CDR3 comprises 16 residues. V was cut by 2 bases and J by 1 base, with 17 bases left in between. CDR1 is DFQATT and CDR2 is SNEGSKA in the germline V gene (reference sequence). In nucleotides, the CDR3 is TGCAGTGCTAGACAGCCTTATTGGACTACCCAAGAGACCCAGTACCTC. It encodes CSARQPYWTTQETQYL.

This clonotype has a handful of counts. A read error may be the cause here, since a much bigger clone is one base away. The chain joins TRBV6-2 or TRBV6-3 to TRBJ1-1, with D uncertain. The ends were cut back, 7 bases at V and 10 bases at J, with 16 bases in the middle. The CDR3 contains 12 residues. Germline V gives CDR1 MNHEY, CDR2 SVGEGT. The DNA of the CDR3 is TGTGCCAGCAAAATCCCAGAGAGGCGAGCTTTCTTT. It yields the protein CASKIPERRAFF.